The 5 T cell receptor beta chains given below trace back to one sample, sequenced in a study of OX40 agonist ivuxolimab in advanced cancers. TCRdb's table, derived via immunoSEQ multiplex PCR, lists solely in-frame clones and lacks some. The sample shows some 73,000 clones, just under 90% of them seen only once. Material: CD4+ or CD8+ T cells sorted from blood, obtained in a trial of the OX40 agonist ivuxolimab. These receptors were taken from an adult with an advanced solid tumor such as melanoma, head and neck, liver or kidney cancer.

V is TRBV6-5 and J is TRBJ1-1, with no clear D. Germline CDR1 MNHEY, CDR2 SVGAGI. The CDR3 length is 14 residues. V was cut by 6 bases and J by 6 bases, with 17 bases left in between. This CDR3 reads CASRNPGPGAEAFF. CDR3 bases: TGTGCCAGCAGGAACCCGGGCCCCGGGGCTGAAGCTTTCTTT.

In nucleotides, the CDR3 is TGTGCCAGCAGTCCCTCCGAGAACCAAGAGACCCAGTACTTC. The encoded protein is CASSPSENQETQYF. The chain joins TRBV2 to TRBJ2-5; D is undetermined. Trimming took 5 bases from V and 0 from J, leaving 10 bases between them. CDR3 size: 14 residues. The germline V gene has CDR1 SNHLY and CDR2 FYNNEI.

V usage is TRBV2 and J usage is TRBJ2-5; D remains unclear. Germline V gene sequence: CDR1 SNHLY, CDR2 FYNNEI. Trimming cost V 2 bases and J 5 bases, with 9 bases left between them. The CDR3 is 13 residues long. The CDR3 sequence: CASSEPNEETQYF. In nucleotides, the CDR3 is TGTGCCAGCAGTGAACCTAACGAGGAGACCCAGTACTTC.

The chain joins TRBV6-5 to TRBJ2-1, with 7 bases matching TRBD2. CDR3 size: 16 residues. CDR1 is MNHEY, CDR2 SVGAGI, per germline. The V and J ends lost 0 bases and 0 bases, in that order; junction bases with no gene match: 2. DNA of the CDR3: TGTGCCAGCAGTTACTCAGCGGGGACCTCCTACAATGAGCAGTTCTTC. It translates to CASSYSAGTSYNEQFF.

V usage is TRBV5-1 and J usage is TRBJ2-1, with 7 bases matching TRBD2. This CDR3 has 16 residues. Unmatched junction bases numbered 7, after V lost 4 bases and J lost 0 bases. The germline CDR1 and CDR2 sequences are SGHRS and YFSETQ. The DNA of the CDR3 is TGCGCCAGCAGCCCAATTACTAGCGTCTCCTACAATGAGCAGTTCTTC. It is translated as CASSPITSVSYNEQFF.